A single count supports the clone carrying this T cell receptor (beta chain). The sample is drawn from a study of control samples from healthy donors and cancer patients. TCRdb's table, derived via immunoSEQ multiplex PCR, lists solely in-frame clones and lacks some. This sample has approximately 190,000 clones, with around 93% found just once. The CDR3 is made up of 19 amino acids. J lost 2 bases, V lost 3 bases, and 15 bases had no gene match. The chain employs TRBV23-1 and TRBJ2-3; 9 nucleotides match TRBD1. TRBV23-1 is recorded as an ORF, its role being uncertain. Sequences were obtained from blood. This sequence was found in a man aged 25-45 years in good health. The CDR3 DNA reads as TGCGCCAGCAGTCAGGTCTTACCGGGACAGGGAAGAATCACAGATACGCAGTATTTT. Protein: CASSQVLPGQGRITDTQYF.